This T cell receptor (beta chain) is from a study of Graves' ophthalmopathy and Graves' hyperthyroidism. Regarding the study as a whole: In blood appeared most of the expanded thyroid clonotypes whose frequency exceeded 0.001.

The authors amplified TCR beta CDR3 regions from RNA transcripts. After a first-round RT-PCR with HTBI primers, a second-round multiplex PCR was run. TCRdb called the multiplex PCR reads again in MiXCR, with one record for every CDR3 protein. Here the sample spans about 210,000 distinct CDR3 sequences, approximately 28% being singletons. In its sample, this clonotype was seen many times. No antigen is known for it. Trimming at V came to 2 bases and at J to 3 bases, leaving 12 bases not matched to a gene. The CDR3 is 17 amino acids. The germline gives CDR1 MDHEN, CDR2 SYDVKM. The chain employs TRBV28 and TRBJ1-1, with 7 bases matching TRBD1. The sample consisted of peripheral blood. The sequence was collected from a middle-aged man with Graves' ophthalmopathy. CDR3 DNA: TGTGCCAGCAGTTTACCCCCTAGACAGGGAGAGGACACTGAAGCTTTCTTT. Translated, it gives CASSLPPRQGEDTEAFF.